Listed below are T cell receptor beta chains from one sample, sequenced in a study of blood T cells in healthy people across ages. TCRdb re-analysed the 5' RACE reads in MiXCR, keeping a single row per CDR3 protein. The data hold more than 1,400,000 distinct CDR3 sequences, with approximately 38% observed a single time. The sequencing input was blood. These TCRs come from a young woman in good health. Each CDR3 is given with its conserved first and last residue. Fields, in order: V gene, clone size, D gene, J gene, CDR3 length, CDR3 DNA, CDR3 protein. A D gene is named only where the DNA matches it firmly. Only some rows state a clone size, as once, few, many or a class for expanded clones.

TRBV10-3	few	NA	TRBJ2-1	13	TGTGCCATCAGTGAGTCGCCTGGGACGGAGCAGTTCTTC	CAISESPGTEQFF
TRBV20-1	NA	NA	TRBJ2-2	12	TGCAGTGCTAGGAAAAACACCGGGGAGCTGTTTTTT	CSARKNTGELFF
TRBV27	NA	NA	TRBJ1-6	15	TGTGGAATGACCCCGGAGGGACACCAGAATTCACCCCTCCACTTT	CGMTPEGHQNSPLHF
TRBV25-1	few	NA	TRBJ1-6	14	TGTGCCAGCAGTGAAGGGAACAGGGATTCACCCCTCCACTTT	CASSEGNRDSPLHF
TRBV12-3/TRBV12-4	NA	NA	TRBJ2-7	14	TGTGCCACCGCCGGGGGTACCGGCTCCTACGAGCAGTACTTC	CATAGGTGSYEQYF
TRBV11-2	NA	TRBD2	TRBJ2-3	18	TGTGCCAGCAGCTTACTAGGCCCTCGGGCGGGAGGTGCAGATACGCAGTATTTT	CASSLLGPRAGGADTQYF
TRBV4-1	NA	TRBD2	TRBJ2-7	16	TGCGCCAGCAGCCAAGATCCTAGCGGGAGTCGGAATGAGCAGTACTTC	CASSQDPSGSRNEQYF
TRBV5-1	few	NA	TRBJ2-1	13	TGCGCCAGCAACAAGGACGGTGACAATGAGCAGTTCTTC	CASNKDGDNEQFF
TRBV15	NA	NA	TRBJ2-2	13	TGTGCCACCAGCAGACAGTCGGCCGGGGAGCTGTTTTTT	CATSRQSAGELFF
TRBV7-2	NA	NA	TRBJ1-5	15	TGTGCCAGCAGGGCGGAAGGTAAAGGCAATCAGCCCCAGCATTTT	CASRAEGKGNQPQHF